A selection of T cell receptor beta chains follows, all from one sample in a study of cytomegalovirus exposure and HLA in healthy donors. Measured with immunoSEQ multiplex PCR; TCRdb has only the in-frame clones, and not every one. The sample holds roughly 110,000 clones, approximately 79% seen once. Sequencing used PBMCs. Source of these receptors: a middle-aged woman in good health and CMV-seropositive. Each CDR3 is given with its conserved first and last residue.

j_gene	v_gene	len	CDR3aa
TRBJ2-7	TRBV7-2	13	CASSSRVSYEQYF
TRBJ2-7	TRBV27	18	CASSSLGNPGQGLYEQYF
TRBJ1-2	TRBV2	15	CASSEGDRANYGYTF
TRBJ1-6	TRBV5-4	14	CASRPDRGSSPLHF
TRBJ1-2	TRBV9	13	CASSAGQGSGYTF
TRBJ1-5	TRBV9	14	CASSVDGTYQPQHF
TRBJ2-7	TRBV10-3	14	CAISEARASYEQYF
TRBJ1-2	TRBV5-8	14	CASSSGQGPNGYTF
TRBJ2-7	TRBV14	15	CASSPRAGSSYEQYF
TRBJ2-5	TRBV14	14	CASSQYDSQETQYF
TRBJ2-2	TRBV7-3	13	CASSTGIGGELFF
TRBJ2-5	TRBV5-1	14	CASSPGTGEETQYF
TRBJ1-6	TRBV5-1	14	CASSSGQGDSPLHF
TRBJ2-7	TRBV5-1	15	CASSLTGTPGYEQYF
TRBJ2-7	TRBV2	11	CASSAGSEQYF
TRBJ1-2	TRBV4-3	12	CASSQEQRGYTF
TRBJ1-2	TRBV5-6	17	CASSLASGHSAGYGYTF
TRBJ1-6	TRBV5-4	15	CASSLGGGLNSPLHF
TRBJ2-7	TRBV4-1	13	CASSQDLAWEQYF
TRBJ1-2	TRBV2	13	CASNRDRLYGYTF
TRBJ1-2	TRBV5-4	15	CASSLGTGVYYGYTF
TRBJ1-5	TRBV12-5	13	CASGRMGHQPQHF
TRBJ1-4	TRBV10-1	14	CASSNSATNEKLFF
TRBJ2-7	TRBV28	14	CVSTGGGTTYEQYF
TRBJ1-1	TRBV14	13	CASSQWQGGEAFF
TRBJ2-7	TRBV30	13	CAWTLPGGYEQYF
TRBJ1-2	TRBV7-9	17	CASSLALSGGARYGYTF
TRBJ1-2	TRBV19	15	CASSTGTGQSYGYTF
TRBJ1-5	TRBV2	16	CASSERQGTSNQPQHF
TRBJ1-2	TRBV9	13	CASSPDGRGGYTF
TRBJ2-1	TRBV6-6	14	CASRPGGVYNEQFF
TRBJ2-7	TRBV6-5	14	CASRAGPRDYEQYF
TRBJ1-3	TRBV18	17	CASSPPFSQTTGNTIYF
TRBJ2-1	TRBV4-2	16	CASSQDRGWVESEQFF
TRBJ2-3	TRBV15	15	CATSSSPTRSDTQYF
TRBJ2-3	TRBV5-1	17	CASSRGRAGGPGDTQYF
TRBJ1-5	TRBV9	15	CASSLRGDSNQPQHF
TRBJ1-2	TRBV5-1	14	CASSFGGQGDGYTF
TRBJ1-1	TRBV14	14	CASSQRLPNTEAFF
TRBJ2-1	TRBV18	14	CASSLNGAQNEQFF
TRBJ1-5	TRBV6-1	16	CASREQGSGSNQPQHF
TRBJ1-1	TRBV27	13	CAASNSMNTEAFF
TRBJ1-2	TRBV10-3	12	CATSDSHYGYTF
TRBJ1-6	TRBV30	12	CAWSVSGSPLHF
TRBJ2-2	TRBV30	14	CAWSGYRDTGELFF
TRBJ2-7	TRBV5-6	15	CASSPTLGVPYEQYF
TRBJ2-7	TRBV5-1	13	CASSLPGGTEQYF
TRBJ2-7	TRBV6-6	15	CASRSVSGGSYEQYF
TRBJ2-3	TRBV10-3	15	CAITRGQGGADTQYF
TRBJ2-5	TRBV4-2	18	CASSQEWASGVVRETQYF
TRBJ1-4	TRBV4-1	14	CASSQQGSGEKLFF
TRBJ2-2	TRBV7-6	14	CASSLVAGTGELFF
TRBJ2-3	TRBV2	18	CASRGPGLAGGPSATQYF
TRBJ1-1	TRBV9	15	CASSEGTVGSAEAFF
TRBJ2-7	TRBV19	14	CASSIEDREYEQYF
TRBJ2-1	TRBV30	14	CAWSLGGSYNEQFF
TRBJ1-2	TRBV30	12	CAWTGRNYGYTF
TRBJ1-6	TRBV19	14	CASSISTVNSPLHF
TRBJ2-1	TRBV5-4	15	CASSLDRGPYNEQFF